One and the same sample provided the 30 T cell receptor beta chains below, sequenced in a study of blood T cell repertoires in COVID-19. Data came from immunoSEQ multiplex PCR; TCRdb stores just in-frame clones and leaves some out. The sample yields some 200,000 clones, around 89% seen once. Material for sequencing was PBMCs or T cells enriched from blood (not recorded which). The receptors derive from a woman in her late teens or twenties who had recovered from COVID-19.

The V gene is TRBV5-3, the J gene TRBJ2-1; 7 bases match TRBD1. TRBV5-3 is an ORF; its function is uncertain. The CDR3 has 16 residues. J gave up 9 bases and V 5 bases, and 17 bases lay outside the gene matches. The CDR3 DNA reads as TGTGCCAGAAGGATTATGAGACAGGGTTTGAGGAGTGAGCAGTTCTTC. This translates into CARRIMRQGLRSEQFF.

The chain uses TRBV3-1 (or the pseudogene TRBV3-2) and TRBJ2-5, with TRBD2 as a possible D gene (6 bases). Deletions cut 4 bases from V and 4 bases from J, with 10 bases between. Germline lookup yields CDR1 LGHDT and CDR2 YNNKEL (reference sequence). This CDR3 spans 13 amino acids. The CDR3: CASSRRDPETQYF. The CDR3 nucleotides are TGTGCCAGCAGCCGGAGGGACCCAGAGACCCAGTACTTC.

This chain links TRBV27 with TRBJ2-7; 7 bases agree with TRBD1. Trimming at V came to 6 bases and at J to 3 bases, leaving 11 bases not matched to a gene. The CDR3 is made up of 15 amino acids. Germline CDR1 and CDR2: MNHEY and SMNVEV (reference sequence). CDR3: CASRRTRDSGYEQYF. CDR3 nucleotides: TGTGCCAGCAGACGCACCCGGGACAGCGGCTACGAGCAGTACTTC.

The CDR3 coding sequence is TGTGCCAGCTCTCCTGGGGGGTCCGGGGAGCTGTTTTTT. The encoded protein is CASSPGGSGELFF. The gene calls are TRBV6-5 and TRBJ2-2; D is possibly TRBD2 (6 bases). The CDR3 is 13 residues long. V shed 8 bases and J shed 6 bases, with 13 bases lying between them. The germline V gene has CDR1 MNHEY and CDR2 SVGAGI.

DNA for the CDR3: TGTGCCAGCAGTTTACAGCGGGATACGCAGTATTTT. It encodes CASSLQRDTQYF. The V call is TRBV28, the J call TRBJ2-3; tentative D call: TRBD2 (5 bases). Germline-derived CDR1 and CDR2 are MDHEN and SYDVKM. V lost 2 bases and J 6 bases, leaving 6 bases between the germline ends. The CDR3 has 12 amino acids.

V is TRBV4-1 and J is TRBJ1-5; 10 bases match TRBD1. CDR1 and CDR2 from the germline V gene are MGHRA and YSYEKL. This CDR3 is 17 amino acids long. With V trimmed by 5 bases and J by 3 bases, 10 bases remained unmatched. The CDR3 spells CASSAGTGAWDNQPQHF. The CDR3 nucleotides read TGCGCCAGCAGCGCAGGGACAGGGGCGTGGGACAATCAGCCCCAGCATTTT.

The chain couples TRBV28 to TRBJ1-2; TRBD1 agrees at 8 bases. Germline values: CDR1 MDHEN, CDR2 SYDVKM. The CDR3 length is 16 residues. V shed 2 bases, J shed 6 bases, and the junction held 11 bases outside the gene matches. The CDR3 is CASSLGGQVGWHGYTF. The CDR3 coding sequence is TGTGCCAGCAGTTTAGGGGGACAGGTCGGTTGGCATGGCTACACCTTC.

The chain carries TRBV7-2 and TRBJ2-7; 8 bases agree with TRBD2. Germline V gene lookup returns CDR1 SGHTA and CDR2 FQGNSA. The CDR3 extends over 14 amino acids. The V gene end was trimmed by 0 bases and the J gene end by 5 bases; junction bases not matched to a gene: 3. The CDR3 loop is CASSLAGRANEQYF. The CDR3 nucleotides are TGTGCCAGCAGCTTAGCCGGGAGGGCCAACGAGCAGTACTTC. The whole variable domain, remainder taken from reference TRBV7-2 and TRBJ2-7, is GAGVSQSPSNKVTEKGKDVELRCDPISGHTALYWYRQSLGQGLEFLIYFQGNSAPDKSGLPSDRFSAERTGGSVSTLTIQRTQQEDSAVYLCASSLAGRANEQYFGPGTRLTVT.

The genes are TRBV30 and TRBJ1-2; TRBD1 is a possible D gene (5 bases). Trimming took off 2 bases at V and 4 bases at J, with 23 bases between the two ends. This CDR3 is 17 amino acids long. Per germline, CDR1 GTSNPN and CDR2 SVGIG (reference sequence). As DNA, the CDR3 is TGTGCCTGGAGTCAACTTTCAAGACAGCTTCCCGGCTATGGCTACACCTTC. Amino acids: CAWSQLSRQLPGYGYTF.

The V call is TRBV7-8, the J call TRBJ2-6; D uncertain. The ends were cut back, 5 bases at V and 0 bases at J, with 5 bases in the middle. Per germline, CDR1 SGHVS and CDR2 FQNEAQ. The CDR3 covers 14 residues. The CDR3 sequence is CASSAPSGANVLTF. CDR3 bases: TGTGCCAGCAGCGCGCCCTCTGGGGCCAACGTCCTGACTTTC.

The V call is TRBV28, the J call TRBJ2-5; a possible D gene is TRBD1 (6 bases). Germline loops: CDR1 MDHEN, CDR2 SYDVKM. This CDR3 spans 15 amino acids. The DNA of the CDR3 is TGTGCTATCTCAAAAAGGGCAGGGGCCCAAGAGACCCAGTACTTC. This translates into CAISKRAGAQETQYF.

The gene calls are TRBV13 and TRBJ2-3, with D maybe TRBD2 (5 bases). Trimming removed 2 bases at V and 0 bases at J, with 12 bases between. Germline V gene sequence: CDR1 PRHDT, CDR2 FYEKMQ (reference sequence). The CDR3 spans 16 residues. For the CDR3, the DNA is TGTGCCAGCAGCTTAAGCCGGACTCGAAGCACAGATACGCAGTATTTT. This sequence encodes CASSLSRTRSTDTQYF.

This chain connects TRBV14 to TRBJ2-1; 9 bases align to TRBD1. CDR1 and CDR2 from the germline V gene are SGHDN and FVKESK. J lost 13 bases, V lost 4 bases, and 2 bases had no gene match. CDR3 length: 11 residues. CDR3 DNA: TGTGCCAGCAGCCGGGACAGGGTACAGTTCTTC. As protein: CASSRDRVQFF.

The rearrangement links TRBV28 to TRBJ1-4; no clear D gene. The germline V gene has CDR1 MDHEN and CDR2 SYDVKM. The V end was cut by 10 bases, the J end by 7 bases, with 13 bases between. The CDR3 sequence is 12 residues long. The CDR3 region has the DNA TGTGCCACAGAAGGTCTAGGTGAAAAACTGTTTTTT. Translating gives CATEGLGEKLFF.

V gene TRBV18 combines with J gene TRBJ2-7; maybe TRBD1 (5 bases). Per germline, CDR1 KGHSH and CDR2 LQKENI. This CDR3 has 14 residues. Trimming pared 1 base from V and 8 bases from J, leaving 15 bases between. CDR3 sequence reads: CASSPRGREEQQYF. CDR3 in DNA: TGTGCCAGCTCACCACGAGGCAGGGAAGAGCAGCAGTACTTC.

The rearrangement uses TRBV6-2 or TRBV6-3 and TRBJ2-1, with 7 bases matching TRBD2. CDR1 MNHEY and CDR2 SVGEGT come from the germline V gene. CDR3 size: 12 residues. After removal of 6 bases from V and 7 bases from J, the junction contained 3 bases not matched to a gene. This CDR3 reads CASSRLANEQFF. In nucleotides, the CDR3 is TGTGCCAGCAGCCGACTAGCTAATGAGCAGTTCTTC.

The V gene is TRBV6-2 or TRBV6-3, the J gene TRBJ2-1; 8 nucleotides line up with TRBD2. The CDR3 runs 16 residues. Germline assignment: CDR1 MNHEY and CDR2 SVGEGT. V shed 0 bases and J 10 bases; nucleotides not matched to a gene: 11. CDR3 DNA sequence: TGTGCCAGCAGTTACTCGAGCGGGAGTGCTCAATACGAGCAGTTCTTC. This codes for CASSYSSGSAQYEQFF.

The count of this clone is one. The chain combines TRBV6-1 with TRBJ1-2; 7 bases line up with TRBD1. From germline, CDR1 is MNHNS and CDR2 SASEGT. This CDR3 spans 14 amino acids. Losses at the gene ends were 1 base for V and 8 bases for J; bases not matched to a gene: 7. The CDR3 sequence: CASSEGGQYGGYTF. The CDR3 nucleotides are TGTGCCAGCAGTGAAGGGGGACAGTATGGGGGCTACACCTTC.

The CDR3 DNA is TGTGCCAGCAGTTTAGAAGCGGGAGGGCTATACGAGCAGTACTTC. Protein product: CASSLEAGGLYEQYF. V usage is TRBV27 and J usage is TRBJ2-7; 10 nucleotides agree with TRBD2. The germline CDR1 and CDR2 sequences are MNHEY and SMNVEV (reference sequence). V was pared by 2 bases and J by 4 bases, with 5 bases of the junction left unmatched. The CDR3 spans 15 residues.

The chain links TRBV27 to TRBJ2-1; TRBD1 matches at 9 bases. The length of the CDR3 is 15 residues. The ends lost 2 bases at V and 4 bases at J; junction bases unmatched: 3. Germline V gene sequence: CDR1 MNHEY, CDR2 SMNVEV (reference sequence). CDR3: CASSLGTGPYNEQFF. The CDR3 nucleotides are TGTGCCAGCAGTTTAGGGACAGGGCCTTACAATGAGCAGTTCTTC.

The gene calls are TRBV12-5 and TRBJ1-2; D unclear. The germline V and J ends were trimmed by 2 bases and 6 bases, with 22 bases remaining between them. CDR1 and CDR2 (germline): LGHNT, FRNRAP. The CDR3 covers 17 residues. CDR3 region: CASGLTTPGLSSNGYTF. The CDR3 nucleotides read TGTGCTAGTGGTTTGACTACCCCCGGCCTCTCTTCGAATGGCTACACCTTC.

The V and J genes are TRBV5-5 and TRBJ1-4; 7 bases line up with TRBD1. The germline CDR1 and CDR2 sequences are SGHKS and YYEKEE (reference sequence). The CDR3 length is 16 residues. Germline trimming cut 1 base from V and 6 bases from J; bases unmatched to any gene: 9. CDR3 loop: CASSLSPGQQYEKLFF. The CDR3 bases are TGTGCCAGCAGCTTGTCCCCGGGACAGCAATATGAAAAACTGTTTTTT. Full variable domain (remainder filled in from reference TRBV5-5 and TRBJ1-4): DAGVTQSPTHLIKTRGQQVTLRCSPISGHKSVSWYQQVLGQGPQFIFQYYEKEERGRGNFPDRFSARQFPNYSSELNVNALLLGDSALYLCASSLSPGQQYEKLFFGSGTQLSVL.

This clone was counted only a few times. J is TRBJ2-2 and V is TRBV7-6; perhaps TRBD1 as D (6 bases). Germline lookup yields CDR1 SGHVS and CDR2 FNYEAQ. V lost 5 bases and J lost 4, with 11 bases in between. This CDR3 has 14 amino acids. The CDR3 sequence is CASSPDSTTGELFF. In DNA form, the CDR3 reads TGTGCCAGCAGCCCGGACAGCACCACCGGGGAGCTGTTTTTT. Looking up the rest from reference TRBV7-6 and TRBJ2-2 gives the full variable domain: GAGVSQSPRYKVTKRGQDVALRCDPISGHVSLYWYRQALGQGPEFLTYFNYEAQQDKSGLPNDRFSAERPEGSISTLTIQRTEQRDSAMYRCASSPDSTTGELFFGEGSRLTVL.

V usage is TRBV2 and J usage is TRBJ2-1, with 8 bases identical to TRBD2. The CDR3 has 13 residues. Germline assignment: CDR1 SNHLY and CDR2 FYNNEI. The V and J ends lost 8 bases and 9 bases, in that order; junction bases with no gene match: 9. The CDR3: CASGGSGSGEQFF. CDR3 bases: TGTGCCAGCGGGGGCAGCGGGAGTGGTGAGCAGTTCTTC. Variable domain in full (rest from reference TRBV2 and TRBJ2-1): EPEVTQTPSHQVTQMGQEVILRCVPISNHLYFYWYRQILGQKVEFLVSFYNNEISEKSEIFDDQFSVERPDGSNFTLKIRSTKLEDSAMYFCASGGSGSGEQFFGPGTRLTVL.

This chain connects TRBV7-8 to TRBJ2-7; 7 bases are shared with TRBD2. CDR3 size: 14 residues. The germline CDR1 and CDR2 sequences are SGHVS and FQNEAQ. V shed 1 base and J 4 bases; nucleotides not matched to a gene: 4. The CDR3 sequence: CASSLGGSGYEQYF. CDR3 DNA: TGTGCCAGCAGCTTAGGCGGGAGCGGGTACGAGCAGTACTTC.

The V call is TRBV7-9, the J call TRBJ1-4; 8 positions agree with TRBD1. The CDR3 loop spans 16 amino acids. The V gene's germline CDR1 is SEHNR and CDR2 FQNEAQ (reference sequence). J lost 3 bases, V lost 2 bases, and 5 bases had no gene match. The CDR3 here is CASSLRTGSANEKLFF. The CDR3 DNA reads as TGTGCCAGCAGCTTAAGGACAGGGTCGGCTAATGAAAAACTGTTTTTT.

This chain uses TRBV5-1 with TRBJ2-1; D may be TRBD2 (6 bases). The CDR3 has 13 amino acids. The germline V gene encodes CDR1 SGHRS and CDR2 YFSETQ. Trimming stripped 3 bases from V and 8 bases from J, with 12 bases between. In DNA, the CDR3 is TGCGCCAGCAGCTGGCTAGCGATGGATGAGCAGTTCTTC. Encoded protein: CASSWLAMDEQFF.

The V call is TRBV15, the J call TRBJ2-7; the match to TRBD1 covers 8 bases. The CDR3 loop spans 17 amino acids. V was clipped by 5 bases and J by 2 bases; unmatched bases: 14. Germline loops: CDR1 LNHNV, CDR2 YYDKDF (reference sequence). The CDR3 DNA follows: TGTGCCACCAGCCGCAGAGCCGACAGGGGTTTCCCCTACGAGCAGTACTTC. Its translation is CATSRRADRGFPYEQYF.

The genes are TRBV5-1 and TRBJ1-1; D uncertain. The V gene lost 0 bases and the J gene lost 2 bases, with 14 bases spanning the gap. The CDR3 is 16 residues long. The germline V gene has CDR1 SGHRS and CDR2 YFSETQ. The CDR3 coding sequence is TGCGCCAGCAGCTTGGGGCCGGGGTCTTCAAACACTGAAGCTTTCTTT. This gives the protein CASSLGPGSSNTEAFF.

CDR3 bases: TGTGCCACCAGTGATCAGCGGGCGGCCTCCTACAATGAGCAGTTCTTC. This sequence encodes CATSDQRAASYNEQFF. The J gene is TRBJ2-1, the V gene TRBV24-1, with a tentative D call TRBD2 (6 bases). The CDR3 contains 16 residues. Germline V gene lookup returns CDR1 KGHDR and CDR2 SFDVKD. Trimming removed 3 bases from V and 0 bases from J, with 11 bases in between.